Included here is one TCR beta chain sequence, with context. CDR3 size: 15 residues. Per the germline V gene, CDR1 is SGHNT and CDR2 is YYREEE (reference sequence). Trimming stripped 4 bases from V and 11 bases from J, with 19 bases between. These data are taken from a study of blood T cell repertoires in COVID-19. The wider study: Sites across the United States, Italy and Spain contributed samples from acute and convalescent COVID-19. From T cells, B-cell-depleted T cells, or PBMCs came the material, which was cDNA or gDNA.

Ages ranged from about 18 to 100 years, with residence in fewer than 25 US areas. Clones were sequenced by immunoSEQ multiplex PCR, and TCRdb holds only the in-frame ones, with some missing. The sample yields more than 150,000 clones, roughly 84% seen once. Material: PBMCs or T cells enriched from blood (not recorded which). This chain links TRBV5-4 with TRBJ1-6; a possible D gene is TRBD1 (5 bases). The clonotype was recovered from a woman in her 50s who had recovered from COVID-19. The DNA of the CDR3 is TGTGCCAGCAGCCCGCCGGGGGACCTCCGGGCACCCCTCCACTTT. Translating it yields CASSPPGDLRAPLHF.